This TCR beta chain was captured by sequencing in a study of control samples from healthy donors and cancer patients. Some clones are missing from TCRdb's copy, which holds only in-frame ones; the method was immunoSEQ multiplex PCR. This table holds about 120,000 clones, approximately 90% found once. CDR1 is SGDLS and CDR2 is YYNGEE in the germline V gene. The CDR3 has 18 residues. Trimming took 4 bases from V and 0 from J; bases not matched to a gene: 10. The sample was blood. The rearrangement joins TRBV9 to TRBJ2-2; 9 bases are a match to TRBD2. This TCR came from an older woman in good health. CDR3 sequence reads: CASSPHSGGVPNTGELFF. CDR3 nucleotide sequence: TGTGCCAGCAGCCCCCATAGCGGGGGAGTTCCGAACACCGGGGAGCTGTTTTTT.